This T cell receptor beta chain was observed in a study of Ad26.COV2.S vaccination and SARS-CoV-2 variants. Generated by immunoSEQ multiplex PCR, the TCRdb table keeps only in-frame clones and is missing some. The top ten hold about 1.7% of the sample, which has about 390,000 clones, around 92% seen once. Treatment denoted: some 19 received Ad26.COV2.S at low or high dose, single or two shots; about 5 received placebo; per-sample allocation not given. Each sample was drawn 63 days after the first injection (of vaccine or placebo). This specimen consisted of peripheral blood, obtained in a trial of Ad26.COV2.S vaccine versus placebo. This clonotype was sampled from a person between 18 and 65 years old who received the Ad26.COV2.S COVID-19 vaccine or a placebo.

CDR3 loop: CAWRLAGDYEQYF. The CDR3 DNA reads TGTGCCTGGAGACTAGCGGGTGACTACGAGCAGTACTTC. The chain combines TRBV30 with TRBJ2-7, with 9 bases lining up with TRBD2. V was pared by 3 bases and J by 3 bases, with 3 bases of the junction left unmatched. Germline V lookup: CDR1 GTSNPN, CDR2 SVGIG (reference sequence). The CDR3 covers 13 residues.